The 13 T cell receptor beta chains presented below share a single source sample, sequenced in a study of cytomegalovirus exposure and HLA in healthy donors. The study ran its PCR with 60 Vbeta and 13 Jbeta primers. Method: immunoSEQ multiplex PCR; TCRdb's copy keeps in-frame clones and lacks some. The repertoire table contains 200,000 to 250,000 clones. The sample consisted of PBMCs. These receptors all come from a woman younger than 45 in good health and CMV-seropositive.

The chain joins TRBV10-1 to TRBJ2-1; D not certain. The V end lost 2 bases, the J end lost 7 bases, and 9 bases lay between the germline ends. Germline lookup yields CDR1 WNHNN and CDR2 SYGVQD (reference sequence). The CDR3 consists of 13 residues. DNA of the CDR3: TGCGCCAGCAGTGAGGATCCTGAGAATGAGCAGTTCTTC. This encodes CASSEDPENEQFF.

V is TRBV2 and J is TRBJ1-2, with D maybe TRBD1 (6 bases). V lost 0 bases and J lost 2, with 7 bases in between. The CDR3 spans 14 residues. From germline, CDR1 is SNHLY and CDR2 FYNNEI. Here the CDR3 reads CASSEATGNYGYTF. CDR3 nucleotide sequence: TGTGCCAGCAGTGAAGCCACAGGGAACTATGGCTACACCTTC.

The chain uses TRBV15 and TRBJ1-3, with D unresolved. This CDR3 region has 16 residues. With 3 bases removed from V and 0 bases from J, the gap between germline ends came to 12 bases. The germline V gene has CDR1 LNHNV and CDR2 YYDKDF (reference sequence). The CDR3 nucleotides read TGTGCCACCAGCAGGATAGACCGGAGCTCTGGAAACACCATATATTTT. Its protein is CATSRIDRSSGNTIYF.

The chain recombines TRBV19 with TRBJ2-3; 8 bases agree with TRBD1. Trimming removed 4 bases from V and 7 bases from J; junction bases left unmatched: 16. The CDR3 consists of 17 residues. The germline CDR1 and CDR2 sequences are LNHDA and SQIVND (reference sequence). The CDR3 loop is CASSTSRTGPTLYTQYF. CDR3 coding DNA: TGTGCCAGTAGTACCTCTCGGACAGGGCCGACCTTGTATACGCAGTATTTT.

This sequence joins TRBV6-1 and TRBJ1-6, with D perhaps TRBD1 (5 bases). The CDR3 is 16 amino acids. Germline V gene sequence: CDR1 MNHNS, CDR2 SASEGT. V lost 4 bases and J 3 bases, leaving 13 bases between the germline ends. CDR3 sequence reads: CASSGPGTYYNSPLHF. The CDR3 DNA follows: TGTGCCAGCAGTGGACCCGGGACTTACTATAATTCACCCCTCCACTTT.

The chain uses TRBV5-4 and TRBJ1-2; 9 bases are shared with TRBD1. CDR1 is SGHNT, CDR2 YYREEE, per germline (reference sequence). V lost 0 bases, J lost 3 bases, and 6 bases stayed unmatched. The CDR3 consists of 16 residues. The CDR3 reads CASSLGGGQGHYGYTF. CDR3 in DNA: TGTGCCAGCAGCTTGGGCGGGGGACAGGGTCACTATGGCTACACCTTC.

The chain is built from TRBV28 and TRBJ1-1, with 8 bases fitting TRBD1. Germline V lookup: CDR1 MDHEN, CDR2 SYDVKM. The CDR3 has 14 amino acids. J lost 7 bases, V lost 7 bases, and 11 bases had no gene match. DNA of the CDR3: TGTGCCAGCACTTCCGGGACAGGTGGAGGTGAAGCTTTCTTT. Protein product: CASTSGTGGGEAFF.

The V and J genes are TRBV18 and TRBJ1-3; 7 bases fit TRBD1. Germline trimming cut 2 bases from V and 4 bases from J; bases unmatched to any gene: 8. Germline assignment: CDR1 KGHSH and CDR2 LQKENI. The CDR3 consists of 16 residues. CDR3 nucleotides: TGTGCCAGCTCACCAGACTTGACAGGGAACGGAAACACCATATATTTT. Its translation is CASSPDLTGNGNTIYF. Using reference TRBV18 and TRBJ1-3 for the parts outside the CDR3, the full variable domain is NAGVMQNPRHLVRRRGQEARLRCSPMKGHSHVYWYRQLPEEGLKFMVYLQKENIIDESGMPKERFSAEFPKEGPSILRIQQVVRGDSAAYFCASSPDLTGNGNTIYFGEGSWLTVV.

The CDR3 coding sequence is TGCGCCAGCAGCCAAGTACAGGTCTCGGATACGCAGTATTTT. This codes for CASSQVQVSDTQYF. This chain joins TRBV4-1 and TRBJ2-3, with D tentatively TRBD1 (5 bases). Trimming removed 1 base at V and 6 bases at J, with 11 bases between. Germline assignment: CDR1 MGHRA and CDR2 YSYEKL. CDR3 length: 14 amino acids.

The J gene is TRBJ2-7, the V gene TRBV19; TRBD2 matches 11 bases. Trimming took 5 bases from V and 6 from J; bases not matched to a gene: 6. Germline lookup yields CDR1 LNHDA and CDR2 SQIVND (reference sequence). The CDR3 extends over 14 amino acids. CDR3 nucleotides: TGTGCCAGTAGTTTGGCTAGCGGGAGGTCCGAGCAGTACTTC. Translated, it gives CASSLASGRSEQYF.

The chain links TRBV6-6 to TRBJ1-5; D might be TRBD1 (6 bases). V lost 8 bases and J 6 bases, leaving 14 bases between the germline ends. The CDR3 extends over 13 amino acids. Germline CDR1 is MNHNY and CDR2 is SVGAGI (reference sequence). The CDR3 loop reads CASYDRDTQPQHF. The CDR3 bases are TGTGCCAGCTACGACCGGGACACTCAGCCCCAGCATTTT.

V is TRBV19 and J is TRBJ1-6, with TRBD1 identical over 8 bases. CDR1 is LNHDA, CDR2 SQIVND, per germline (reference sequence). Trimming cost V 5 bases and J 9 bases; bases outside gene matches: 6. The CDR3 spans 14 residues. The CDR3 coding sequence is TGTGCCAGTAGTGCGGGACAGGAGTTTTCACCCCTCCACTTT. This codes for CASSAGQEFSPLHF.

This chain joins TRBV5-1 and TRBJ2-1; 14 bases agree with TRBD2. The germline V gene has CDR1 SGHRS and CDR2 YFSETQ. V lost 3 bases to trimming and J lost 10 bases; unmatched junction nucleotides: 6. The CDR3 extends over 15 amino acids. As DNA, the CDR3 is TGCGCCAGCAGCTCGGGACTAGCGGGAGTAGGGGAGCAGTTCTTC. Translation gives CASSSGLAGVGEQFF.